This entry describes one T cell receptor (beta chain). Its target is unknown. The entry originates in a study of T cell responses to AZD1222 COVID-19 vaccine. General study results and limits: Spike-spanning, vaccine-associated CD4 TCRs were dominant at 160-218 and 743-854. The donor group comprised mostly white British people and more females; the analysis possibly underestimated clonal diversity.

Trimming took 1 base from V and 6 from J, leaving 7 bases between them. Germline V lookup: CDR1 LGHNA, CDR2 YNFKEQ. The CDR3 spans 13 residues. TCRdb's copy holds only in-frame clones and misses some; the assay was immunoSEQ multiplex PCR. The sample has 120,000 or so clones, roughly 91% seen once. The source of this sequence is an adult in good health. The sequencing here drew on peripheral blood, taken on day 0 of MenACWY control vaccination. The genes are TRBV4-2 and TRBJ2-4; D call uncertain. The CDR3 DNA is TGTGCCAGCAGCCAAGGTGATTCAAACATTCAGTACTTC. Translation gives CASSQGDSNIQYF.